This entry concerns a single T cell receptor beta chain. Its antigen remains unidentified. The donors, healthy Caucasians from Russia, were aged about 6 to 90. This sample was taken from a study of blood T cells in healthy people across ages. Study-level results: Long-lived donors carried more naive CD4+ cells and greater diversity than aged donors.

Combining a sample-barcoded 5' primer with a J-beta primer mix, a second PCR ran for roughly 7 to 12 cycles. Sequencing yielded, for each sample, at least 2.5 million paired-end reads carrying CDR3. In TCRdb, the 5' RACE reads were re-called with MiXCR into one record per CDR3 protein. The table shows roughly 570,000 distinct CDR3 sequences, with 25% to 30% occurring only once. V was pared by 5 bases and J by 8 bases, with 15 bases between. CDR3 length: 12 residues. In germline, CDR1 is DFQATT, CDR2 SNEGSKA (reference sequence). The chain is built from TRBV20-1 and TRBJ1-1; D gene ambiguous. The source material was blood. This TCR was recovered from a woman in her 70s in good health. In DNA, the CDR3 is TGCAGTGCTCCAAGACCGGGCAGCGAAGCTTTCTTT. Translation: CSAPRPGSEAFF.